Listed below are T cell receptor beta chains from one sample, sequenced in a study of T cell changes during pregnancy in multiple sclerosis. Sequencing was performed with immunoSEQ multiplex PCR; in TCRdb, only in-frame clones are kept and a portion is missing. The sample consists of some 47,000 clones, approximately 90% of them appearing once. The specimen was CD8+ T cells from peripheral blood mononuclear cells, collected in the second trimester of pregnancy. These receptors were collected from a female donor with multiple sclerosis, enrolled in a pregnancy study. Both conserved end residues are part of each CDR3.

V: TRBV28; J: TRBJ2-1; CDR3: CASSLDGLAPGNEQFF
V: TRBV19; J: TRBJ2-7; CDR3: CASSTVQTGSYEQYF
V: TRBV6-4; J: TRBJ2-1; CDR3: CASSDPRQSYYNEQFF
V: TRBV10-3; J: TRBJ1-2; CDR3: CAIIRQDTNYGYTF
V: TRBV5-4; J: TRBJ2-2; CDR3: CALGAGTTGELFF
V: TRBV7-3; J: TRBJ2-3; CDR3: CASSLGQGTDTQYF
V: TRBV5-1; J: TRBJ1-1; CDR3: CASSLQDRGHEAFF
V: TRBV7-9; J: TRBJ2-5; CDR3: CASSLRLAGGHQYQETQYF
V: TRBV25-1; J: TRBJ1-2; CDR3: CASSEVRGRGYGYTF
V: TRBV19; J: TRBJ1-5; CDR3: CASSREGAWQPQHF
V: TRBV6-4; J: TRBJ1-2; CDR3: CASSENRDRGKYGYTF
V: TRBV2; J: TRBJ1-2; CDR3: CASSGGAGGNYGYTF
V: TRBV7-2; J: TRBJ2-7; CDR3: CASSLDGSGGFYEQYF
V: TRBV19; J: TRBJ1-1; CDR3: CASSIGGGMNTEAFF
V: TRBV7-6; J: TRBJ2-5; CDR3: CASSTRDYPAQETQYF
V: TRBV15; J: TRBJ2-5; CDR3: CATSREDRKETQYF
V: TRBV6-1; J: TRBJ2-7; CDR3: CASTSQGWPDEQYF
V: TRBV29-1; J: TRBJ1-2; CDR3: CSVSGHGYGYTF
V: TRBV2; J: TRBJ2-1; CDR3: CASSAWPGGSYNEQFF
V: TRBV6-6; J: TRBJ1-1; CDR3: CASSFINTEAFF
V: TRBV28; J: TRBJ1-6; CDR3: CASSPGQRVNSPLHF
V: TRBV7-7; J: TRBJ2-2; CDR3: CASSTLERLATGELFF
V: TRBV29-1; J: TRBJ1-1; CDR3: CSVGGAGEAFF
V: TRBV13; J: TRBJ2-7; CDR3: CASSLGLSYEQYF
V: TRBV7-9; J: TRBJ1-2; CDR3: CASGRSVGGYTF
V: TRBV27; J: TRBJ2-1; CDR3: CASSLRGRYNEQFF
V: TRBV2; J: TRBJ2-7; CDR3: CAGSGTANYEQYF
V: TRBV27; J: TRBJ1-2; CDR3: CASSSPGQGITGYTF
V: TRBV19; J: TRBJ1-1; CDR3: CASSWEGSEAFF
V: TRBV19; J: TRBJ2-7; CDR3: CASSIQGGRAEQYF
V: TRBV5-4; J: TRBJ2-7; CDR3: CASSNPRTGVLEQYF